Shown below are 28 T cell receptor beta chains from a single sample sequenced in a study of T cell changes during pregnancy in multiple sclerosis. The table came from immunoSEQ multiplex PCR; TCRdb's copy has only in-frame clones and leaves some out. Here the sample spans around 84,000 clones, nearly 95% being singletons. The sample in question was peripheral blood, obtained in the second trimester of pregnancy. These receptors originate from a female donor in good health, enrolled as a control in a pregnancy study.

The chain couples TRBV2 to TRBJ2-7; possible D gene TRBD2, 6 bases. In germline, CDR1 is SNHLY, CDR2 FYNNEI. The CDR3 has 13 residues. Between the trimmed V and J ends, which lost 10 bases and 0 bases, there was a span of 13 bases. The CDR3 nucleotides are TGTGCCAACATAGCGGAAGGCTCCTACGAGCAGTACTTC. Protein: CANIAEGSYEQYF.

The chain carries TRBV28 and TRBJ1-1; 7 bases are a match to TRBD1. Germline V lookup: CDR1 MDHEN, CDR2 SYDVKM. The ends lost 1 base at V and 2 bases at J; junction bases unmatched: 10. The CDR3 runs to 17 residues. CDR3 nucleotide sequence: TGTGCCAGCAGTTTATCCCTTACAGGGGTTAGTAACACTGAAGCTTTCTTT. It codes for CASSLSLTGVSNTEAFF.

The rearrangement joins TRBV2 to TRBJ2-1, with TRBD2 matching over 7 bases. The CDR3 runs 17 residues. Germline assignment: CDR1 SNHLY and CDR2 FYNNEI. V dropped 0 bases and J dropped 4; count of bases not matched to a gene: 9. CDR3 in DNA: TGTGCCAGCAGTGAAGCGAGACTAGCTCGCATATACAATGAGCAGTTCTTC. Translating it yields CASSEARLARIYNEQFF.

The gene calls are TRBV15 and TRBJ2-1, with a possible D match to TRBD1 (5 bases). V dropped 0 bases and J dropped 7 bases, with 10 bases sitting between them. Germline CDR1 reads LNHNV; CDR2 reads YYDKDF (reference sequence). This CDR3 has 14 amino acids. For the CDR3, the DNA is TGTGCCACCAGCAGAGATCTGGGGCGGAATGAGCAGTTCTTC. Translating it yields CATSRDLGRNEQFF. Combining the CDR3 with reference TRBV15 and TRBJ2-1 gives the whole variable domain DAMVIQNPRYQVTQFGKPVTLSCSQTLNHNVMYWYQQKSSQAPKLLFHYYDKDFNNEADTPDNFQSRRPNTSFCFLDIRSPGLGDTAMYLCATSRDLGRNEQFFGPGTRLTVL.

The chain joins TRBV28 to TRBJ2-5, with 7 bases lining up with TRBD1. The CDR3 spans 13 residues. Germline values: CDR1 MDHEN, CDR2 SYDVKM. V was pared by 8 bases and J by 3 bases, with 6 bases of the junction left unmatched. Here the CDR3 reads CASRQGWEETQYF. The DNA of the CDR3 is TGTGCCAGCCGACAGGGTTGGGAAGAGACCCAGTACTTC.

The chain employs TRBV9 and TRBJ2-5, with 8 bases identical to TRBD1. The CDR3 totals 14 residues. Per germline, CDR1 SGDLS and CDR2 YYNGEE. J was trimmed by 4 bases and V by 3 bases; bases with no gene match: 5. The CDR3 protein is CASSAWTGRETQYF. The DNA of the CDR3 is TGTGCCAGCAGCGCCTGGACAGGGAGAGAGACCCAGTACTTC.

V is TRBV27 and J is TRBJ1-2; D may be TRBD1 (6 bases). Germline assignment: CDR1 MNHEY and CDR2 SMNVEV (reference sequence). Trimming left V 8 bases short and J 3 bases short, with 19 bases between. The CDR3 covers 15 residues. Written as DNA, the CDR3 is TGTGCCAGCCGCCTCGCCGGGGGGCAAGACTATGGCTACACCTTC. Protein sequence: CASRLAGGQDYGYTF.

The gene calls are TRBV6-1 and TRBJ2-7; 8 bases match TRBD1. The CDR3 extends over 15 amino acids. Trimming cost V 6 bases and J 0 bases; bases outside gene matches: 7. Germline CDR1 and CDR2: MNHNS and SASEGT. CDR3 nucleotide sequence: TGTGCCAGCAGCGCGGACAGGGTCTCCTCCTACGAGCAGTACTTC. Protein sequence: CASSADRVSSYEQYF.

V gene TRBV18 combines with J gene TRBJ2-3; 7 nucleotides match TRBD1. Germline CDR1 KGHSH, CDR2 LQKENI. Germline trimming cut 1 base from V and 3 bases from J; bases unmatched to any gene: 13. The CDR3 spans 18 residues. CDR3 coding DNA: TGTGCCAGCTCACCACGCTATTTACAGGGGCCCGGTACAGATACGCAGTATTTT. This sequence encodes CASSPRYLQGPGTDTQYF.

The V and J genes are TRBV28 and TRBJ1-2; D is ambiguous. In germline, CDR1 is MDHEN, CDR2 SYDVKM. The CDR3 is made up of 14 amino acids. Trimming pared 6 bases from V and 8 bases from J, leaving 19 bases between. DNA for the CDR3: TGTGCCAGCAGCCTCGTAGTGAGCGCCCAGGGCTACACCTTC. Its translation is CASSLVVSAQGYTF.

V and J are TRBV2 and TRBJ2-5, with 9 bases matching TRBD1. The DNA end is a closer match to TRBJ2-7, so the J assignment may be wrong. The CDR3 has 14 residues. The germline V gene encodes CDR1 SNHLY and CDR2 FYNNEI. CDR3 protein: CASSADRGNYEQYF. The CDR3 nucleotides are TGTGCCAGCAGCGCGGACAGGGGCAACTACGAGCAGTACTTC.

The chain has TRBV23-1 and TRBJ2-7, with 7 bases that match TRBD2. Being an ORF, TRBV23-1 has a function that is uncertain. CDR3 length: 13 residues. V lost 7 bases to trimming and J lost 0 bases; unmatched junction nucleotides: 3. The DNA of the CDR3 is TGCGCCAGCATGCGGGGGTTCTCCTACGAGCAGTACTTC. This translates into CASMRGFSYEQYF.

The V and J genes are TRBV5-1 and TRBJ2-1, with TRBD1 as a possible D gene (5 bases). CDR3 size: 15 residues. The V gene lost 0 bases and the J gene lost 8 bases, with 15 bases spanning the gap. CDR1 is SGHRS, CDR2 YFSETQ, per germline. The CDR3 nucleotides read TGCGCCAGCAGCTTGGAAGGGGTTTCTTTTCATGAGCAGTTCTTC. Translated, it gives CASSLEGVSFHEQFF.

The chain combines TRBV28 with TRBJ2-2; 9 nucleotides line up with TRBD2. The CDR3 covers 17 residues. With V trimmed by 4 bases and J by 7 bases, 13 bases remained unmatched. The V gene's germline CDR1 is MDHEN and CDR2 SYDVKM. The CDR3: CASSSLGSGSLIGELFF. In nucleotides, the CDR3 is TGTGCCAGCAGTTCCCTTGGTAGCGGGAGTTTAATCGGGGAGCTGTTTTTT.

In this sample, this clone turned up once. J is TRBJ2-7 and V is TRBV5-1, with 16 bases lining up with TRBD2. Germline CDR1 is SGHRS and CDR2 is YFSETQ. With V trimmed by 0 bases and J by 1 base, 13 bases remained unmatched. The CDR3 covers 21 residues. The CDR3 spells CASSLDPGWGLAGGRSYEQYF. CDR3 nucleotides: TGCGCCAGCAGCTTGGATCCAGGATGGGGACTAGCGGGAGGGCGGTCCTACGAGCAGTACTTC.

The rearrangement joins TRBV27 to TRBJ2-2; the D gene is possibly TRBD2 (6 bases). The CDR3 is made up of 12 amino acids. Germline V gives CDR1 MNHEY, CDR2 SMNVEV (reference sequence). The V and J ends lost 8 bases and 4 bases respectively, with 8 bases between them. The CDR3 DNA sequence: TGTGCCAGCGGGAGGTTCACCGGGGAGCTGTTTTTT. Residues: CASGRFTGELFF.

V gene TRBV18 combines with J gene TRBJ2-7; the D is unclear. This CDR3 comprises 12 residues. The germline V gene has CDR1 KGHSH and CDR2 LQKENI. V was pared by 3 bases and J by 1 base, with 4 bases between. Written as DNA, the CDR3 is TGTGCCAGCTCACCCCTGTCCTACGAGCAGTACTTC. Translating gives CASSPLSYEQYF.

The chain uses TRBV5-1 and TRBJ2-1, with 12 bases matching TRBD1. This CDR3 is built from 14 residues. V shed 4 bases and J 8 bases; nucleotides not matched to a gene: 4. Germline V gene lookup returns CDR1 SGHRS and CDR2 YFSETQ. CDR3 in DNA: TGCGCCAGCAGCGCTGGGACAGGGGGCTATGAGCAGTTCTTC. This encodes CASSAGTGGYEQFF.

V is TRBV28 and J is TRBJ2-7; TRBD2 aligns across 7 bases. This CDR3 comprises 14 residues. Germline V lookup: CDR1 MDHEN, CDR2 SYDVKM. V gave up 2 bases and J gave up 6 bases; unmatched junction bases: 7. Written as DNA, the CDR3 is TGTGCCAGCAGTTTAACCCGCCCGGGAGGCGAGCAGTACTTC. Its translation: CASSLTRPGGEQYF.

This CDR3 is CASSDSRSERETQYF. The DNA for the CDR3 is TGTGCCAGCAGCGACTCCCGGTCAGAGAGGGAGACCCAGTACTTC. The chain couples TRBV5-4 to TRBJ2-5, with D hard to call. V was pared by 4 bases and J by 5 bases, with 18 bases between. The CDR3 extends over 15 amino acids. CDR1 is SGHNT, CDR2 YYREEE, per germline (reference sequence).

The rearrangement uses TRBV5-6 and TRBJ2-7; possibly TRBD1 for D (5 bases). The CDR3 has 15 amino acids. The V gene's germline CDR1 is SGHDT and CDR2 YYEEEE. The germline V and J ends were trimmed by 3 bases and 2 bases, with 15 bases remaining between them. The CDR3 sequence is CASSSTRVPPYEQYF. Written as DNA, the CDR3 is TGTGCCAGCAGCTCTACCAGGGTGCCCCCCTACGAGCAGTACTTC.

The chain links TRBV10-3 to TRBJ1-2, with 8 nucleotides matching TRBD1. The CDR3 contains 13 residues. V was pared by 7 bases and J by 4 bases, with 5 bases of the junction left unmatched. Looked up from germline, CDR1 is ENHRY and CDR2 is SYGVKD. The CDR3 loop reads CAITGGRGYGYTF. The CDR3 DNA sequence: TGTGCCATCACAGGGGGCAGGGGCTATGGCTACACCTTC.

The chain uses TRBV7-2 and TRBJ2-2, with TRBD1 matching 9 bases. Germline V CDR1 and CDR2: SGHTA, FQGNSA. The trim removed 6 bases at V and 4 bases at J, leaving 9 bases unmatched. This CDR3 has 16 residues. For the CDR3, the DNA is TGTGCCAGCAGACCCCGGACAGGGGTGCGCACCGGGGAGCTGTTTTTT. This codes for CASRPRTGVRTGELFF.

J is TRBJ2-2 and V is TRBV19; perhaps TRBD1 as D (6 bases). There are 14 residues in the CDR3. Deletions cut 8 bases from V and 6 bases from J, with 16 bases between. Germline V gene data show CDR1 as LNHDA and CDR2 as SQIVND (reference sequence). The chain's CDR3 is CASGGQTQAGELFF. DNA for the CDR3: TGTGCCAGTGGAGGACAGACTCAGGCCGGGGAGCTGTTTTTT.

This rearrangement joins TRBV2 to TRBJ2-4; the match to TRBD1 covers 7 bases. Germline values: CDR1 SNHLY, CDR2 FYNNEI. The V and J ends lost 6 bases and 6 bases, in that order; junction bases with no gene match: 8. This CDR3 has 14 amino acids. The CDR3 sequence: CASRSGTEVNIQYF. In DNA form, the CDR3 reads TGTGCCAGCAGATCCGGGACAGAAGTAAACATTCAGTACTTC.

This clone was observed a single time. The sample holds other DNA sequences that translate to the same CDR3. This sequence joins TRBV19 and TRBJ1-1, with TRBD1 identical over 9 bases. Looked up from germline, CDR1 is LNHDA and CDR2 is SQIVND (reference sequence). V trimming: 6 bases; J trimming: 3 bases; junction bases outside the gene matches: 2. The length of the CDR3 is 13 residues. The CDR3 DNA reads TGTGCCAGTAGCGACAGGGGGGACACTGAAGCTTTCTTT. It codes for CASSDRGDTEAFF.

The chain carries TRBV27 and TRBJ1-2; maybe TRBD1 (6 bases). This CDR3 contains 15 residues. Per germline, CDR1 MNHEY and CDR2 SMNVEV (reference sequence). The V gene lost 5 bases and the J gene lost 0 bases, with 13 bases spanning the gap. The CDR3 sequence is CASSPSGQPNYGYTF. The CDR3 DNA reads as TGTGCCAGCAGTCCCTCAGGACAGCCTAACTATGGCTACACCTTC.

The chain has TRBV28 and TRBJ2-2, with D tentatively TRBD1 (5 bases). This CDR3 is built from 15 residues. Germline V gene sequence: CDR1 MDHEN, CDR2 SYDVKM. Trimming left V 4 bases short and J 6 bases short, with 15 bases between. This CDR3 is CASSSGAGSSGELFF. The CDR3 nucleotides are TGTGCCAGCAGTTCTGGCGCAGGGTCTTCCGGGGAGCTGTTTTTT.